Below, 11 T cell receptor beta chains from the same sample are listed, as sequenced in a study of cytomegalovirus exposure and HLA in healthy donors. PCR amplification relied on 60 Vbeta primers (plus 13 Jbeta primers). Profiling relied on immunoSEQ multiplex PCR, and the TCRdb table lists in-frame clones only, not all of them. Among approximately 150,000 clones listed, over 70% were seen once. Sequences were obtained from PBMCs. These TCRs come from a man under 40 in good health and CMV-seropositive.

This clone was counted between two and nine times. The chain links TRBV14 to TRBJ2-6; TRBD2 might be the D (7 bases). Trimming removed 0 bases at V and 2 bases at J, with 20 bases between. The CDR3 is made up of 20 amino acids. The V gene's germline CDR1 is SGHDN and CDR2 FVKESK. The CDR3 protein is CASSQDVNPGGGPGANVLTF. As DNA, the CDR3 is TGTGCCAGCAGCCAAGACGTAAATCCGGGGGGCGGCCCTGGGGCCAACGTCCTGACTTTC.

The rearrangement uses TRBV25-1 and TRBJ1-1, with 7 bases identical to TRBD1. The CDR3 contains 16 residues. CDR1 MGHDK and CDR2 SYGVNS come from the germline V gene. Trimming at V came to 1 base and at J to 0 bases, leaving 5 bases not matched to a gene. The CDR3: CASSELTGPLNTEAFF. The CDR3 DNA is TGTGCCAGCAGTGAATTGACAGGGCCCCTGAACACTGAAGCTTTCTTT.

The V and J genes are TRBV4-1 and TRBJ1-6, with D possibly matching TRBD1 (6 bases). Per the germline V gene, CDR1 is MGHRA and CDR2 is YSYEKL. This CDR3 has 14 residues. Trimming cost V 2 bases and J 10 bases, with 12 bases left between them. CDR3 sequence (DNA): TGCGCCAGCAGCCAACGGGGGGCTGGGTCACCCCTCCACTTT. It is translated as CASSQRGAGSPLHF.

The chain is built from TRBV15 and TRBJ1-3; tentative D call: TRBD1 (6 bases). V lost 4 bases and J lost 0, with 13 bases in between. Germline values: CDR1 LNHNV, CDR2 YYDKDF (reference sequence). The CDR3 covers 16 residues. CDR3 sequence reads: CATSTWDTSSGNTIYF. CDR3 coding DNA: TGTGCCACCAGCACCTGGGACACGAGCTCTGGAAACACCATATATTTT.

The rearrangement joins TRBV2 to TRBJ2-5, with 8 bases identical to TRBD2. The CDR3 has 15 amino acids. V trimming: 4 bases; J trimming: 0 bases; junction bases outside the gene matches: 4. Per germline, CDR1 SNHLY and CDR2 FYNNEI. CDR3 region: CASSGSSGYQETQYF. CDR3 bases: TGTGCCAGCAGTGGGTCTAGCGGGTACCAAGAGACCCAGTACTTC.

The rearrangement uses TRBV7-9 and TRBJ2-7; 14 bases align to TRBD2. The CDR3 contains 15 residues. The ends lost 7 bases at V and 4 bases at J; junction bases unmatched: 6. The germline gives CDR1 SEHNR, CDR2 FQNEAQ (reference sequence). This CDR3 is CASTGTSGSRYEQYF. CDR3 bases: TGTGCCAGCACCGGGACTAGCGGGAGTAGGTACGAGCAGTACTTC.

The J gene is TRBJ2-5, the V gene TRBV7-9; maybe TRBD1 (6 bases). CDR3 size: 14 residues. Between the trimmed V and J ends, which lost 5 bases and 0 bases, there was a span of 10 bases. The germline gives CDR1 SEHNR, CDR2 FQNEAQ (reference sequence). CDR3 amino acids: CASSPTGDQETQYF. The CDR3 DNA sequence: TGTGCCAGCAGCCCGACAGGCGACCAAGAGACCCAGTACTTC.

V and J are TRBV6-5 and TRBJ1-3; no firm D call. CDR3 size: 16 residues. Trimming stripped 0 bases from V and 2 bases from J, with 11 bases between. CDR1 and CDR2 (germline): MNHEY, SVGAGI. CDR3: CASSYSAGSPGNTIYF. The CDR3 bases are TGTGCCAGCAGTTACTCAGCGGGGAGTCCTGGAAACACCATATATTTT.

This clone showed up just once. V is TRBV29-1 and J is TRBJ2-7; 7 bases line up with TRBD1. Germline V gene data show CDR1 as SQVTM and CDR2 as ANQGSEA. V trimming: 3 bases; J trimming: 3 bases; junction bases outside the gene matches: 2. CDR3 size: 12 residues. The CDR3: CSVEDRYYEQYF. The CDR3 coding sequence is TGCAGCGTTGAGGACAGGTACTACGAGCAGTACTTC.

The chain uses TRBV5-6 and TRBJ1-4; D is possibly TRBD1 (5 bases). The CDR3 totals 19 residues. V lost 2 bases and J 0 bases, leaving 20 bases between the germline ends. Germline V lookup: CDR1 SGHDT, CDR2 YYEEEE. The CDR3 DNA is TGTGCCAGCAGCTTCACAGACAGCAGGACCGTTGCAACTAATGAAAAACTGTTTTTT. Protein: CASSFTDSRTVATNEKLFF.

Concerning this clone: Other DNA sequences of this sample code for an identical CDR3. The chain joins TRBV7-9 to TRBJ2-1; TRBD2 matches 13 bases. CDR1 and CDR2 (germline): SEHNR, FQNEAQ (reference sequence). The CDR3 has 15 amino acids. Trimming took 4 bases from V and 6 from J; bases not matched to a gene: 3. This CDR3 reads CASSSRLAGGNEQFF. CDR3 sequence (DNA): TGTGCCAGCAGCTCCAGACTAGCGGGGGGCAATGAGCAGTTCTTC.